This T cell receptor (beta chain) was sequenced in a study of identical twins. The V end lost 6 bases, the J end lost 6 bases, and 15 bases lay between the germline ends. CDR1 and CDR2 from the germline V gene are MDHEN and SYDVKM. The CDR3 runs to 13 residues. The study's findings and limits: Reduced insertions were recorded for abundant cord blood beta clonotypes, with no such pattern in memory repertoires. Cross-sectional statistical analysis, not tracking of the same donors, underpinned the conclusions.

This clonotype has a handful of counts. Its antigen is unidentified. TCRdb called the 5' RACE reads again in MiXCR, with one record for every CDR3 protein. The sample contains 690,000 or so distinct CDR3 sequences, less than 7% of which appear only once. Material: naive T cells sorted from blood. The chain has TRBV28 and TRBJ2-7; D uncertain. This sequence was found in a man between 18 and 35 years old in good health. In nucleotides, the CDR3 is TGTGCCAGCAGCCCCCTCCGAGGTTTCGAGCAGTACTTC. Its protein is CASSPLRGFEQYF.